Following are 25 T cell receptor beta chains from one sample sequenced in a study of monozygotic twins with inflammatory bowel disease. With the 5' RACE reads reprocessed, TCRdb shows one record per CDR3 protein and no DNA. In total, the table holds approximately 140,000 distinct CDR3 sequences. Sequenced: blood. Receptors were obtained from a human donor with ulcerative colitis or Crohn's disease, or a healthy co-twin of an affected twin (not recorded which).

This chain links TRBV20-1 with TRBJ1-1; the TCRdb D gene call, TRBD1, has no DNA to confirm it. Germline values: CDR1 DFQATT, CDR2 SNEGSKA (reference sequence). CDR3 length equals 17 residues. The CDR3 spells CSARVSDRTGGNTEAFF.

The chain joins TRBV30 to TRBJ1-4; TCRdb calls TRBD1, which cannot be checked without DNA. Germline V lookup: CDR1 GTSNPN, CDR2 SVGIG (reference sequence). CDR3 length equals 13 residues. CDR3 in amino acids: CAWTGVGRVKLFF. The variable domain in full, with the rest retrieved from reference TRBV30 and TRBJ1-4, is SQTIHQWPATLVQPVGSPLSLECTVEGTSNPNLYWYRQAAGRGLQLLFYSVGIGQISSEVPQNLSASRPQDRQFILSSKKLLLSDSGFYLCAWTGVGRVKLFFGSGTQLSVL.

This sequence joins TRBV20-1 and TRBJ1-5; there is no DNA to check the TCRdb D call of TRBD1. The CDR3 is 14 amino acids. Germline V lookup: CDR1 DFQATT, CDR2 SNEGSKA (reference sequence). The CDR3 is CSATRGEANQPQHF.

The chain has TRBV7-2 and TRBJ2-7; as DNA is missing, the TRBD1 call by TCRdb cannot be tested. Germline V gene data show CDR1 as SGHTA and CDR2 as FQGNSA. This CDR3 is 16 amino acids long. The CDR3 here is CASSLEGTVQTYEQYF.

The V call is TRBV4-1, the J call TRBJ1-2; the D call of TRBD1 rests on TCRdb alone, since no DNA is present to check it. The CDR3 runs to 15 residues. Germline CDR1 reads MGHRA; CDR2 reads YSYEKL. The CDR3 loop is CASSRARDRVLGYTF.

This chain's CDR3 is CASSWDEWGTEAFF. The chain recombines TRBV5-5 with TRBJ1-1. This CDR3 contains 14 residues. Germline values: CDR1 SGHKS, CDR2 YYEKEE (reference sequence).

The CDR3 here is CATSRDRGAEKLFF. This chain joins TRBV15 and TRBJ1-4; TCRdb's D call, TRBD1, is unchecked because there is no DNA. Germline CDR1 reads LNHNV; CDR2 reads YYDKDF (reference sequence). CDR3 length: 14 residues.

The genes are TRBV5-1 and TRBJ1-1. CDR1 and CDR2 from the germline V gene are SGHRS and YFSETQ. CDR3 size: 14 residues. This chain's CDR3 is CASSSTTENTEAFF.

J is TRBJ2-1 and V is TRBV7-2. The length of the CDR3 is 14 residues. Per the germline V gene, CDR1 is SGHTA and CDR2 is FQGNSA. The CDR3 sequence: CASSLGLPYSEQFF. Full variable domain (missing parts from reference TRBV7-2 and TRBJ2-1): GAGVSQSPSNKVTEKGKDVELRCDPISGHTALYWYRQSLGQGLEFLIYFQGNSAPDKSGLPSDRFSAERTGGSVSTLTIQRTQQEDSAVYLCASSLGLPYSEQFFGPGTRLTVL.

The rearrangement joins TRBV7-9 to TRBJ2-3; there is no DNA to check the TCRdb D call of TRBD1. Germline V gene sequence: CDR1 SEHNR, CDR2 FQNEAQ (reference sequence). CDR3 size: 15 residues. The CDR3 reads CASSLGRGAFDTQYF.

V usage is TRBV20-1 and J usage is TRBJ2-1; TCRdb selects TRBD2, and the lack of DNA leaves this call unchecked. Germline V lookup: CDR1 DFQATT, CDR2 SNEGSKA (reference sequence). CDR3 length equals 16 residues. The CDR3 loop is CSAARLAGGALNEQFF.

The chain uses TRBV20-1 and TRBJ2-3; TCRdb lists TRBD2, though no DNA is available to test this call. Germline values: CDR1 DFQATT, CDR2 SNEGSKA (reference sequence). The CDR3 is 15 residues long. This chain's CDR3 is CSARVALLLTDTQYF.

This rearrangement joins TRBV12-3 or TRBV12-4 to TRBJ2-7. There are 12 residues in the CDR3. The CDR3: CASSPQPYEQYF.

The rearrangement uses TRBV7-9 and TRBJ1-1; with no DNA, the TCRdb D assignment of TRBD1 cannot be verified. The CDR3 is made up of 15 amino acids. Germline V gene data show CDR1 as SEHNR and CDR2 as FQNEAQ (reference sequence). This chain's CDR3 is CASSPYREEGTEAFF.

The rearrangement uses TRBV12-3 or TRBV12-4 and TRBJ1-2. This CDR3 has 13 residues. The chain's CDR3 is CASTFRGPYGYTF.

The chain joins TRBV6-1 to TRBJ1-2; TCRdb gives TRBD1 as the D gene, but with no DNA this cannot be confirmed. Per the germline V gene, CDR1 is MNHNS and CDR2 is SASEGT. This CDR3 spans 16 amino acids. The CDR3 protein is CASSELPGGSRGGYTF.

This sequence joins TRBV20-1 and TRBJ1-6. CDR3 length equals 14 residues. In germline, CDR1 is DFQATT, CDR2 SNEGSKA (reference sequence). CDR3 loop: CSARVAQRNSPLHF.

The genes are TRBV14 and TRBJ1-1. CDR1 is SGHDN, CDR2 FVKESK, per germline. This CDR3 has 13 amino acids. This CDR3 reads CASSQGMNTEAFF.

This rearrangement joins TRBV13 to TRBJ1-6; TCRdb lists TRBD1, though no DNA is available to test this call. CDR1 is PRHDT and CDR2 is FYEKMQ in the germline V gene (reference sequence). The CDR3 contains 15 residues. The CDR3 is CASSAGGLANSPLHF.

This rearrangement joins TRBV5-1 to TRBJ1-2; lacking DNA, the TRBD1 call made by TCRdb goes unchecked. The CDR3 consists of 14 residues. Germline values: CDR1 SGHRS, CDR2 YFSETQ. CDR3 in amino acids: CASSLEGRGFGYTF.

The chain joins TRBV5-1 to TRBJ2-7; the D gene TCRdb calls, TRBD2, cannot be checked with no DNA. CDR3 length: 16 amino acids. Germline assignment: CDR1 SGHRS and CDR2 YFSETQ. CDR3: CASSLGVVSVSYEQYF.

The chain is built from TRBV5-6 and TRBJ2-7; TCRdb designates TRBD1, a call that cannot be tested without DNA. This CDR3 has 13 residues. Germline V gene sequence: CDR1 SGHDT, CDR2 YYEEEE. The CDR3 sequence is CASRNTGGFEQYF.

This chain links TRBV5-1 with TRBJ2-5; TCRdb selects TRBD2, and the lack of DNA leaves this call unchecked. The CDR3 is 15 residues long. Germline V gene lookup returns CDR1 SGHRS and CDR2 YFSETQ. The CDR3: CASRIGTSGEETQYF.

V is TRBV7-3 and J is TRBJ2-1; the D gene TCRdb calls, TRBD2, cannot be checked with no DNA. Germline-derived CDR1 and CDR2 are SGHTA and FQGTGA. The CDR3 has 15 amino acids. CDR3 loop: CASSQTSGGESEQFF.

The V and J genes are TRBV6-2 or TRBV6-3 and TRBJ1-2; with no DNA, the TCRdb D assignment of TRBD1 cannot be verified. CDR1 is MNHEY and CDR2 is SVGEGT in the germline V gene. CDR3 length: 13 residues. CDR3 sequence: CASSIRQVAGYTF.